A few counts support the clone carrying this T cell receptor beta chain. The antigen remains unidentified. The entry originates in a study of T cell responses to AZD1222 COVID-19 vaccine. Findings and limits, study-wide: Only 5 or 6 individuals given AZD1222 were seropositive at baseline.

Repertoires were generated with immunoSEQ multiplex PCR, while TCRdb's copy carries only in-frame clones and drops some. Of fewer than 70,000 clones listed, about 83% are singletons. The sequence was collected from an adult who received the AZD1222 COVID-19 vaccine. The sequences come from peripheral blood, collected 28 days after the second AZD1222 dose.

The CDR3 spells CASSLTGLSYEQYF. The CDR3, as DNA: TGTGCCAGCAGCTTAACCGGTCTCTCCTACGAGCAGTACTTC. The V call is TRBV7-9, the J call TRBJ2-7, with no clear D. The V end lost 2 bases, the J end lost 0 bases, and 8 bases lay between the germline ends. Per the germline V gene, CDR1 is SEHNR and CDR2 is FQNEAQ (reference sequence). The CDR3 runs to 14 residues.